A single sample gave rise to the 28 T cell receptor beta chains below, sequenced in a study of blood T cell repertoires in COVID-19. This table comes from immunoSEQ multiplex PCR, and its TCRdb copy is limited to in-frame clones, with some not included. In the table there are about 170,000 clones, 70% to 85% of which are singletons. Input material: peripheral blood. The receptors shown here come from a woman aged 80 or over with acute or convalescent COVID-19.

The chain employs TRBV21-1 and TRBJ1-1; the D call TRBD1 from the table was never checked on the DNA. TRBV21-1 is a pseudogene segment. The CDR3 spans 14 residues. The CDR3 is CASSEGQTNTEAFF. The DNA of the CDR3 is TGTGCCAGCAGCGAAGGACAAACGAACACTGAAGCTTTCTTT.

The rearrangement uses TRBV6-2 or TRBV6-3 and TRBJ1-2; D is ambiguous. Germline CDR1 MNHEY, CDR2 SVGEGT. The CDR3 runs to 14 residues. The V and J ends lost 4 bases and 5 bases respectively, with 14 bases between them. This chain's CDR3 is CASSSSGRGYGYTF. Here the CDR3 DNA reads TGTGCCAGCAGTTCCTCAGGTCGCGGATATGGCTACACCTTC.

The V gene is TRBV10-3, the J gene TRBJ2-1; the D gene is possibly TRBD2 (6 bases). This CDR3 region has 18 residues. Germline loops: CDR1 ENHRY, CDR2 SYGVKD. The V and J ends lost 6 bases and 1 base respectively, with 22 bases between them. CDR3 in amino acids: CAISTGTRLTSSYNEQFF. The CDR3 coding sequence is TGTGCCATCAGCACCGGGACTCGCTTAACGTCTTCCTACAATGAGCAGTTCTTC.

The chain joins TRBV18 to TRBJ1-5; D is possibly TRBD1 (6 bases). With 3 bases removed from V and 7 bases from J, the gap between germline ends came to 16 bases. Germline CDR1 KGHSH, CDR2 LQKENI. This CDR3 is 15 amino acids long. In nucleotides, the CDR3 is TGTGCCAGCTCACCCGCCGCAGGGGCCGGGCAGCCCCAGCATTTT. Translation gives CASSPAAGAGQPQHF. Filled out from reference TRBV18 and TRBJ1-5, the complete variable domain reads NAGVMQNPRHLVRRRGQEARLRCSPMKGHSHVYWYRQLPEEGLKFMVYLQKENIIDESGMPKERFSAEFPKEGPSILRIQQVVRGDSAAYFCASSPAAGAGQPQHFGDGTRLSIL.

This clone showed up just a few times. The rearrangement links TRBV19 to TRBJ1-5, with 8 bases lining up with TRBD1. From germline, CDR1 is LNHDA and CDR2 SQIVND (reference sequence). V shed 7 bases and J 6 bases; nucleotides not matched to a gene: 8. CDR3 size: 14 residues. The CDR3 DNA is TGTGCCAGTAACACAGGGGGAGCGGGTCAGCCCCAGCATTTT. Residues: CASNTGGAGQPQHF.

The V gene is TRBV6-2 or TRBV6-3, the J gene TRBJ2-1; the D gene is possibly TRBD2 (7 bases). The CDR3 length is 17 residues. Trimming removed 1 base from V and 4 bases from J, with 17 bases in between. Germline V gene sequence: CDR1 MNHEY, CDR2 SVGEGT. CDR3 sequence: CASSYWGGREHYNEQFF. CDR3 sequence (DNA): TGTGCCAGCAGTTACTGGGGGGGGCGGGAGCATTACAATGAGCAGTTCTTC.

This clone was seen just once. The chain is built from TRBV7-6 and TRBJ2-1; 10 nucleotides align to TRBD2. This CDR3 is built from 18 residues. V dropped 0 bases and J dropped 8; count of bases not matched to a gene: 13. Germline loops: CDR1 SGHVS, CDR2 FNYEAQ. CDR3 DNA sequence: TGTGCCAGCAGCTTAGCCGGGGGCAGCGGGAGGGCTGTCGATGAGCAGTTCTTC. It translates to CASSLAGGSGRAVDEQFF. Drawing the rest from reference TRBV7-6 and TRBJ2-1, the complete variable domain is GAGVSQSPRYKVTKRGQDVALRCDPISGHVSLYWYRQALGQGPEFLTYFNYEAQQDKSGLPNDRFSAERPEGSISTLTIQRTEQRDSAMYRCASSLAGGSGRAVDEQFFGPGTRLTVL.

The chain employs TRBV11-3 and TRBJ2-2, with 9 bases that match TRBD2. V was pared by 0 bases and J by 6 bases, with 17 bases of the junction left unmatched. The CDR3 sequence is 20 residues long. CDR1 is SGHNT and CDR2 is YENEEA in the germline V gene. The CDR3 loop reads CASSLDLYFGGRASAGELFF. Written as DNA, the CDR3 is TGTGCCAGCAGCTTAGATTTATATTTTGGCGGGAGGGCCTCGGCCGGGGAGCTGTTTTTT.

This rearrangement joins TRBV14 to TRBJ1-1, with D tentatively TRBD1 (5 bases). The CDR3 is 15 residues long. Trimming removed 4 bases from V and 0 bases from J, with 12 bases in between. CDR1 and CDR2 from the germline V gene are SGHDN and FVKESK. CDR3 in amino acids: CASSPDAGLNTEAFF. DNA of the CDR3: TGTGCCAGCAGCCCCGACGCAGGGTTGAACACTGAAGCTTTCTTT.

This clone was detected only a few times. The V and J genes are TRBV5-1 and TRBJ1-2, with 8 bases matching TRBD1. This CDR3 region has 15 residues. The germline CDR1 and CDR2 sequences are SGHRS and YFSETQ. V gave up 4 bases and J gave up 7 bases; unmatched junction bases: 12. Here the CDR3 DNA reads TGCGCCAGCAGCAACGATCGGACAGGGACTTCTGGCTACACCTTC. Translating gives CASSNDRTGTSGYTF.

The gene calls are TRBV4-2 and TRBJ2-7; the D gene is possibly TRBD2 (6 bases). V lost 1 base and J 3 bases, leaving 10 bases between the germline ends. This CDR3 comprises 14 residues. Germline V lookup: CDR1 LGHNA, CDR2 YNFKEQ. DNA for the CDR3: TGTGCCAGCAGCCAAGGGGGACTTAACTACGAGCAGTACTTC. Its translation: CASSQGGLNYEQYF.

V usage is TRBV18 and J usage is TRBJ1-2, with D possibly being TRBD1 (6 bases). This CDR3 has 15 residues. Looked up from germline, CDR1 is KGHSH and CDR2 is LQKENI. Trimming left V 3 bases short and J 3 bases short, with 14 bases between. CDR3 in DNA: TGTGCCAGCTCACCTTCTGGGGGGGCTTACTATGGCTACACCTTC. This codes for CASSPSGGAYYGYTF. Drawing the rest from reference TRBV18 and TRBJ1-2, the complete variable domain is NAGVMQNPRHLVRRRGQEARLRCSPMKGHSHVYWYRQLPEEGLKFMVYLQKENIIDESGMPKERFSAEFPKEGPSILRIQQVVRGDSAAYFCASSPSGGAYYGYTFGSGTRLTVV.

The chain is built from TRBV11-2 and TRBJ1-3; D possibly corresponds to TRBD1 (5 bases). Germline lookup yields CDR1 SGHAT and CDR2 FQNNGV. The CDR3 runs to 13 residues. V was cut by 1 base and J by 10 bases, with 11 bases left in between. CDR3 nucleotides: TGTGCCAGCAGCTTAGGGCCAGGGAAGACCATATATTTT. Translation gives CASSLGPGKTIYF. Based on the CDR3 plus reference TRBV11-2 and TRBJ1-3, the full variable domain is EAGVAQSPRYKIIEKRQSVAFWCNPISGHATLYWYQQILGQGPKLLIQFQNNGVVDDSQLPKDRFSAERLKGVDSTLKIQPAKLEDSAVYLCASSLGPGKTIYFGEGSWLTVV.

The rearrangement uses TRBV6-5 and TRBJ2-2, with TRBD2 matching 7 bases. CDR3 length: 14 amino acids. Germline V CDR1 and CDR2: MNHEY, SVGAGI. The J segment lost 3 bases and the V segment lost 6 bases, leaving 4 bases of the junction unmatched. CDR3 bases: TGTGCCAGCAGCCGGGACTATTACACCGGGGAGCTGTTTTTT. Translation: CASSRDYYTGELFF.

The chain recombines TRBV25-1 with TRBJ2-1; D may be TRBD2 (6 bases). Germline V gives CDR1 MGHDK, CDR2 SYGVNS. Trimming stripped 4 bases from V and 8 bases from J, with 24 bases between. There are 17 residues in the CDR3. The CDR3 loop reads CASSGWRDQVRGDEQFF. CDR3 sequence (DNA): TGTGCCAGCAGTGGCTGGCGGGATCAAGTAAGGGGCGATGAGCAGTTCTTC.

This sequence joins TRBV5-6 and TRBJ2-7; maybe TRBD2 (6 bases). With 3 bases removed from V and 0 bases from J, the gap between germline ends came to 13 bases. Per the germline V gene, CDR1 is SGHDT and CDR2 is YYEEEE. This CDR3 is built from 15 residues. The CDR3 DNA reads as TGTGCCAGCAGCTCGCGGGACCTCTTCTCCTACGAGCAGTACTTC. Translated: CASSSRDLFSYEQYF.

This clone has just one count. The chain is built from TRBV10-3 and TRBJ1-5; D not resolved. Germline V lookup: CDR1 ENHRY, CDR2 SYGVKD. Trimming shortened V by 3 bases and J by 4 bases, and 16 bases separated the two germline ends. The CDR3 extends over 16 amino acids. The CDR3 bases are TGTGCCATCAGTGAAGGAAGTCAGACACAGAATCAGCCCCAGCATTTT. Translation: CAISEGSQTQNQPQHF.

CDR3 bases: TGTGCCAGCAGCCGTCGGGGGGGAGAGACCCAGTACTTC. The encoded protein is CASSRRGGETQYF. The chain links TRBV5-6 to TRBJ2-5, with 8 bases fitting TRBD2. CDR3 length equals 13 residues. V was pared by 4 bases and J by 4 bases, with 3 bases of the junction left unmatched. The germline gives CDR1 SGHDT, CDR2 YYEEEE.

The CDR3 reads CASSKRVSSYNEQFF. DNA for the CDR3: TGTGCCAGCAGCAAGCGCGTTAGCTCCTACAATGAGCAGTTCTTC. The rearrangement links TRBV5-6 to TRBJ2-1; D gene uncertain. The V end lost 4 bases, the J end lost 0 bases, and 11 bases lay between the germline ends. The CDR3 is 15 residues long. Germline CDR1 and CDR2: SGHDT and YYEEEE.

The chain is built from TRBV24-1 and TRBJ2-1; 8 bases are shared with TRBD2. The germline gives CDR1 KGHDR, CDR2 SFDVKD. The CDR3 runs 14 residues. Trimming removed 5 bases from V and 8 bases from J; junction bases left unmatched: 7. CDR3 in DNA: TGTGCCACCAGTGGGACGGGAGGGCTGGATGAGCAGTTCTTC. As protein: CATSGTGGLDEQFF.

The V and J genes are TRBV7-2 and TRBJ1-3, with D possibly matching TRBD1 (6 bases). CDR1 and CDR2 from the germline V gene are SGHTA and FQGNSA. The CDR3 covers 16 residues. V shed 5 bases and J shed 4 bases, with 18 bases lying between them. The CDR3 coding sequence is TGTGCCAGCAGCCCTGGACAGCCTTCATGGGGAAACACCATATATTTT. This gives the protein CASSPGQPSWGNTIYF.

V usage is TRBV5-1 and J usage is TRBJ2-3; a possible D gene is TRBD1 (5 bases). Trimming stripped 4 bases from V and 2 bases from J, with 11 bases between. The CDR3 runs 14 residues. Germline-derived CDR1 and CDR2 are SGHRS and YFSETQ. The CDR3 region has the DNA TGCGCCAGCAGCATCTCCAGGGTCACAGATACGCAGTATTTT. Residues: CASSISRVTDTQYF.

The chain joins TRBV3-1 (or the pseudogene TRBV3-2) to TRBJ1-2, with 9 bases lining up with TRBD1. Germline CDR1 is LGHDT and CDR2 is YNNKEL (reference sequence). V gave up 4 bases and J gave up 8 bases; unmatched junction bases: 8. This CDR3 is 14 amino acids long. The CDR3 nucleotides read TGTGCCAGCAGCCTCCGGGACAGGGTGGAGGGCTACACCTTC. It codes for CASSLRDRVEGYTF.

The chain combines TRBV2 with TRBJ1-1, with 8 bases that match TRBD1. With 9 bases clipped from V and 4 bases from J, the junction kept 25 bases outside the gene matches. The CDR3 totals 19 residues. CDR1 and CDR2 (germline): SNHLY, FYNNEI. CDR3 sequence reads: CARNPKMWTGLRLGTEAFF. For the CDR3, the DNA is TGTGCCAGAAACCCCAAGATGTGGACAGGGTTAAGGTTGGGCACTGAAGCTTTCTTT.

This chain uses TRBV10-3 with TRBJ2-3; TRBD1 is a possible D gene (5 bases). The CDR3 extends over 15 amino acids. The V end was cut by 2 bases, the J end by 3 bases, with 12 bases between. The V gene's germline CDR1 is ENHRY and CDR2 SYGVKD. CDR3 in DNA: TGTGCCATCAGTGAGGCAGGGCGCACGACAGATACGCAGTATTTT. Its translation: CAISEAGRTTDTQYF.

Written as DNA, the CDR3 is TGTGCCAGCAGCGCCGAGGACTACCCATTTATACGCTCCTACAATGAGCAGTTCTTC. Its protein product is CASSAEDYPFIRSYNEQFF. V and J are TRBV7-9 and TRBJ2-1; D is possibly TRBD2 (6 bases). The CDR3 is made up of 19 amino acids. Trimming took off 5 bases at V and 0 bases at J, with 23 bases between the two ends. CDR1 is SEHNR, CDR2 FQNEAQ, per germline (reference sequence).

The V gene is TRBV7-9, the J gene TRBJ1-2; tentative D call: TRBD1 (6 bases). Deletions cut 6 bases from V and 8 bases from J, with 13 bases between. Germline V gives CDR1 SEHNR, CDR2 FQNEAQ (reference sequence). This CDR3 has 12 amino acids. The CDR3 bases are TGTGCCAGCAGGGACAGTCCGGGGGGCTACACCTTC. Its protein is CASRDSPGGYTF.

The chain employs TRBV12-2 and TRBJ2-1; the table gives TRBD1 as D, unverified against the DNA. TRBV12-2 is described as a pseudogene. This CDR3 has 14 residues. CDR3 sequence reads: CASRLADSEGEQFF. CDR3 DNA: TGTGCAAGTCGCTTAGCGGACAGTGAAGGTGAGCAGTTCTTC.